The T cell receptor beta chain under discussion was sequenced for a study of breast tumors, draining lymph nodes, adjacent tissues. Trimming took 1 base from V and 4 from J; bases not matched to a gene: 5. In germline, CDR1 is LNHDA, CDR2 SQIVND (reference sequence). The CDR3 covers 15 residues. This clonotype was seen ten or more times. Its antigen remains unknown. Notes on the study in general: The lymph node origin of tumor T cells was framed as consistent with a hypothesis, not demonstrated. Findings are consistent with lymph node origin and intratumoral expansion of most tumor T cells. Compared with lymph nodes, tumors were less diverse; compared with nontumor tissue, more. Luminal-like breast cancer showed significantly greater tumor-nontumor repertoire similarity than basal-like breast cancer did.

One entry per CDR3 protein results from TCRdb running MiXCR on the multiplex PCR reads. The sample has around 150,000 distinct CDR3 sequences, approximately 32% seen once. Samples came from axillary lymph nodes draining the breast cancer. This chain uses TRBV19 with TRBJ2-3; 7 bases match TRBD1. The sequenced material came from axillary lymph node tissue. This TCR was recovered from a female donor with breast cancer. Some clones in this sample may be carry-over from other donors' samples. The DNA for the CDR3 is TGTGCCAGTAGTATAGGAAGGGGGCTAGCAGATACGCAGTATTTT. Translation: CASSIGRGLADTQYF.